Detailed here is one T cell receptor (beta chain). The antigen is undetermined. This clone may be a read error of a much larger clone one base away. A second PCR, run for roughly 7 to 11 cycles, used a sample-barcoded 5' primer plus a J-beta primer mix. Each CDR3 protein is one row after TCRdb ran MiXCR on the 5' RACE reads. The table includes 800,000 to 950,000 distinct CDR3 sequences, about 28% detected once. These data belong to a study of blood T cells in healthy people across ages. Points from the study as a whole: Investigators treated diversity estimates from one million T cells as underestimates. TCR beta diversity tracked closely with naive T cell percentage.

The CDR3 loop spans 14 amino acids. Germline values: CDR1 DFQATT, CDR2 SNEGSKA (reference sequence). Trimming pared 0 bases from V and 7 bases from J, leaving 15 bases between. The data were also submitted as part of a second study, on T cells of mothers and their children. That investigation notes: TCR recombination output is shaped by thymic selection similarly in related and unrelated pairs.

The source material was blood. The rearrangement uses TRBV20-1 and TRBJ2-5; D uncertain. This receptor was identified in a woman aged 40-49 years in good health. The CDR3 protein is CSARDRPLSGTQYF. The CDR3 DNA is TGCAGTGCTAGAGATCGACCACTTTCAGGGACCCAGTACTTC.